The clone carrying this T cell receptor (beta chain) was seen only a few times. Antigen unknown. CDR3 size: 18 residues. The V and J ends lost 1 base and 0 bases, in that order; junction bases with no gene match: 9. Looked up from germline, CDR1 is MNHNY and CDR2 is SVGAGI (reference sequence). The data stem from a study of human T cells and chemical hapten exposure. Study-level background: Patients got weekly scalp diphenylcyclopropenone doses over the approximately 23-week study. Study-wide findings and caveats: There was a positive correlation between PT1 expanded TCR counts and patch test score.

Specified time point: patch test 2, 6 weeks after DPC sensitization. Specified treatment: therapeutic diphenylcyclopropenone sensitization with weekly scalp DPC. Each CDR3 protein is one row after TCRdb ran MiXCR on the RACE reads. Of around 360,000 distinct CDR3 sequences listed, 6% to 7% are singletons. The genes are TRBV6-6 and TRBJ1-1; 9 bases are a match to TRBD1. This sample comprised whole blood, obtained in connection with sensitization to the hapten diphenylcyclopropenone (DPC). The sequence was collected from a woman aged 18-30 years with alopecia areata. Some clones in this sample may be carry-over from other donors' samples. The DNA of the CDR3 is TGTGCCAGCAGTTACTTAACAGGGGGCCCGGGTATGAACACTGAAGCTTTCTTT. Its translation is CASSYLTGGPGMNTEAFF.